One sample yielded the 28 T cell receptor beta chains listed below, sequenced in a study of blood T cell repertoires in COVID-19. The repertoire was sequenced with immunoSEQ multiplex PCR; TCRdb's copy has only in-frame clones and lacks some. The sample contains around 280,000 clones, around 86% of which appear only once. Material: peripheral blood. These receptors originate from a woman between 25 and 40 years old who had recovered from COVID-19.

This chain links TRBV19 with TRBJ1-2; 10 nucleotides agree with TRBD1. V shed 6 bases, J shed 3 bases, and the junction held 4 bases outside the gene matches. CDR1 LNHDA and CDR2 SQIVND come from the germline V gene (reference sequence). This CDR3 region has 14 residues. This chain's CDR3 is CASSPTGGHYGYTF. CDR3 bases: TGTGCCAGTAGCCCGACAGGGGGCCACTATGGCTACACCTTC.

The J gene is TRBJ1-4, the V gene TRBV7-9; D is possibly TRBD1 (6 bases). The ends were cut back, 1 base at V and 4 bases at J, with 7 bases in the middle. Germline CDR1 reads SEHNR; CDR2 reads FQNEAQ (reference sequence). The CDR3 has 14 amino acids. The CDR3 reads CASSLGRGNEKLFF. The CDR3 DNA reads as TGTGCCAGCAGCTTAGGCAGGGGTAATGAAAAACTGTTTTTT.

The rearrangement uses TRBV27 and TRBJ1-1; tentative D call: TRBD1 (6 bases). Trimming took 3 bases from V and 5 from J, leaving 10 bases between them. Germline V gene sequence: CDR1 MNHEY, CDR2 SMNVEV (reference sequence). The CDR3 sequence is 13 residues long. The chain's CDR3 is CASSLRGRTEAFF. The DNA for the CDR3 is TGTGCCAGCAGTTTGCGGGGGCGGACTGAAGCTTTCTTT.

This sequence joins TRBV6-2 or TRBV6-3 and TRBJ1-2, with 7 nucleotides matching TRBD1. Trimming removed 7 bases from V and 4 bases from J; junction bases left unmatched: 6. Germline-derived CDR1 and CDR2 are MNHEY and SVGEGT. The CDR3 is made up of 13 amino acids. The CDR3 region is CASTPGQPYGYTF. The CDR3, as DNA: TGTGCCAGCACCCCGGGACAGCCCTATGGCTACACCTTC.

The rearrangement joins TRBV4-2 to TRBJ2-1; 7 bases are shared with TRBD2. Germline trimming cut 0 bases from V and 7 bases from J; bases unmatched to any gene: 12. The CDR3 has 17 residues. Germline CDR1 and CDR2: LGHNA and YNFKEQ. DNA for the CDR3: TGTGCCAGCAGCCAAGATGCGGTCAGCGGGGATACGAATGAGCAGTTCTTC. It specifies CASSQDAVSGDTNEQFF.

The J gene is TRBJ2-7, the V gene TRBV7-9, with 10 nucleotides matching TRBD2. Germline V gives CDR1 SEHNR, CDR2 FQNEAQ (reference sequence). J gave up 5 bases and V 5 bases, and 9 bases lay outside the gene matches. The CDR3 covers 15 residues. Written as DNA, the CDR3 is TGTGCCAGCAGCCCCCCCAGCGGGGGGGTCCACGAGCAGTACTTC. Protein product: CASSPPSGGVHEQYF.

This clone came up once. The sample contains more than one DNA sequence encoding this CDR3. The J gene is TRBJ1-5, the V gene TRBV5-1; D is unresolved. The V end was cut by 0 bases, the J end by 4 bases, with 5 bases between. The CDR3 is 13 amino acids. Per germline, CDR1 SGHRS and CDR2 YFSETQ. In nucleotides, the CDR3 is TGCGCCAGCAGCTTGGACGGGAATCAGCCCCAGCATTTT. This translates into CASSLDGNQPQHF. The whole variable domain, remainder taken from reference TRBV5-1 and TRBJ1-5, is KAGVTQTPRYLIKTRGQQVTLSCSPISGHRSVSWYQQTPGQGLQFLFEYFSETQRNKGNFPGRFSGRQFSNSRSEMNVSTLELGDSALYLCASSLDGNQPQHFGDGTRLSIL.

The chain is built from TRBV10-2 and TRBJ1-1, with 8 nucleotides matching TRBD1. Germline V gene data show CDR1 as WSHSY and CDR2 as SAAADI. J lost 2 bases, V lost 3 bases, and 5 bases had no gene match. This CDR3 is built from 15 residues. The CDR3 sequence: CASSEGRGRNTEAFF. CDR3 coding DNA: TGCGCCAGCAGTGAAGGCAGGGGGCGTAACACTGAAGCTTTCTTT.

CDR3 protein: CAWSGGAGIKETQYF. CDR3 sequence (DNA): TGTGCCTGGAGTGGCGGGGCAGGGATTAAAGAGACCCAGTACTTC. The V call is TRBV30, the J call TRBJ2-5; D may be TRBD2 (6 bases). The germline V gene has CDR1 GTSNPN and CDR2 SVGIG (reference sequence). V was shortened by 1 base and J by 3 bases, with 15 bases between the two germline ends. The length of the CDR3 is 15 residues.

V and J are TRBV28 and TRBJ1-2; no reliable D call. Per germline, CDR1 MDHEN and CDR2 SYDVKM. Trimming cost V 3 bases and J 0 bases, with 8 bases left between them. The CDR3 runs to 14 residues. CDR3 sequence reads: CASSLPGANYGYTF. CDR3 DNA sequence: TGTGCCAGCAGTTTGCCGGGAGCTAACTATGGCTACACCTTC.

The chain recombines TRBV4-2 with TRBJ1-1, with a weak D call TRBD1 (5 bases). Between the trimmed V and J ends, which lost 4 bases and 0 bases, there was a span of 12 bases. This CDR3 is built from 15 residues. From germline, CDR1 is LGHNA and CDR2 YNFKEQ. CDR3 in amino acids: CASSPVVGLNTEAFF. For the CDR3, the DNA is TGTGCCAGCAGCCCTGTGGTGGGGCTGAACACTGAAGCTTTCTTT.

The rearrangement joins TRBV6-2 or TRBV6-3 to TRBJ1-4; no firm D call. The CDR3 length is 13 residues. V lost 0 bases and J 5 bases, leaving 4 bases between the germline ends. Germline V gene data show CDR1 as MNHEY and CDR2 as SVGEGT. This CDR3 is CASSYSENEKLFF. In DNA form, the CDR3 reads TGTGCCAGCAGTTACTCGGAGAATGAAAAACTGTTTTTT.

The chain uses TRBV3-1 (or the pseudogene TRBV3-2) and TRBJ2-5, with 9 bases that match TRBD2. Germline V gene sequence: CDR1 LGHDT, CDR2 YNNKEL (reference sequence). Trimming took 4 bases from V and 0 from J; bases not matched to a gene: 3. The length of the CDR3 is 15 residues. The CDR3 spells CASSPASGNQETQYF. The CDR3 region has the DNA TGTGCCAGCAGCCCCGCTAGCGGGAACCAAGAGACCCAGTACTTC.

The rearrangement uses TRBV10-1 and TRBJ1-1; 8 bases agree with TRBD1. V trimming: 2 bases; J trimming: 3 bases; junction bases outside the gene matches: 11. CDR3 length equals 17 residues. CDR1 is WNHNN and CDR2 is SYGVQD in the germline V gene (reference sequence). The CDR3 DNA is TGCGCCAGCAGTGAGGGGACAGGATTTGGGGCAGACACTGAAGCTTTCTTT. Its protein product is CASSEGTGFGADTEAFF.

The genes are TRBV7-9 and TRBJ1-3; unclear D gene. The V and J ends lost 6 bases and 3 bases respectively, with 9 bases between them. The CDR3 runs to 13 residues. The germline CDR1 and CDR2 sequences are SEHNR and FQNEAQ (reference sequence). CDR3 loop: CASSGGYGNTIYF. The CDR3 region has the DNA TGTGCCAGCAGTGGCGGATATGGAAACACCATATATTTT.

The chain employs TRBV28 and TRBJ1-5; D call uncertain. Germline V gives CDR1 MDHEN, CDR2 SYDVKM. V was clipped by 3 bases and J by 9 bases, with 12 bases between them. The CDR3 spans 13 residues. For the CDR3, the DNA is TGTGCCAGCAGTTTGGCGAAGGGAGGGCCCCAGCATTTT. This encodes CASSLAKGGPQHF.

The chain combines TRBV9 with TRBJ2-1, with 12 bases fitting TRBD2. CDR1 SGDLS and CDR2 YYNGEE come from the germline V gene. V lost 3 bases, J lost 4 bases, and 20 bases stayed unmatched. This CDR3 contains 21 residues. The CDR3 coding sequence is TGTGCCAGCAGCGGGGGTTTCCGGGACGGGGGTGGACTAGCGGGATACAATGAGCAGTTCTTC. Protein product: CASSGGFRDGGGLAGYNEQFF.

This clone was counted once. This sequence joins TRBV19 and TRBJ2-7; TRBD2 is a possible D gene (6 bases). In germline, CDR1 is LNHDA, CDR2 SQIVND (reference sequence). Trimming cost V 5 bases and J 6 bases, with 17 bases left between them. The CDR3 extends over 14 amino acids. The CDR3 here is CASSPSGLLAEQYF. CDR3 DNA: TGTGCCAGTAGTCCTTCGGGACTCCTGGCCGAGCAGTACTTC. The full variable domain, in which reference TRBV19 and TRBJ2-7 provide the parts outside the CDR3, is DGGITQSPKYLFRKEGQNVTLSCEQNLNHDAMYWYRQDPGQGLRLIYYSQIVNDFQKGDIAEGYSVSREKKESFPLTVTSAQKNPTAFYLCASSPSGLLAEQYFGPGTRLTVT.

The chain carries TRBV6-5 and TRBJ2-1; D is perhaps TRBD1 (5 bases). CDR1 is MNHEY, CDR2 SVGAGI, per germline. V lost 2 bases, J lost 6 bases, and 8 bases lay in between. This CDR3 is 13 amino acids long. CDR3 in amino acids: CASSYDSRNEQFF. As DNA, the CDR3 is TGTGCCAGCAGTTACGACAGCCGCAATGAGCAGTTCTTC.

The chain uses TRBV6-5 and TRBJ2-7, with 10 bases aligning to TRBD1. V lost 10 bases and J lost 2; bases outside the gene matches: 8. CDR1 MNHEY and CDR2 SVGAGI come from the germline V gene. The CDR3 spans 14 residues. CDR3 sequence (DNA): TGTGCCATCGAATCCGGGACAGGGGCCTACGAGCAGTACTTC. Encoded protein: CAIESGTGAYEQYF.

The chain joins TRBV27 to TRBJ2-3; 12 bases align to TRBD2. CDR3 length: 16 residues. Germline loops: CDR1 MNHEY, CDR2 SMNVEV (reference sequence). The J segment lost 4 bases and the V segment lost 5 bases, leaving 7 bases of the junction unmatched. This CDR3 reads CASSGLLAGGPDTQYF. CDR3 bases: TGTGCCAGCAGTGGACTGCTAGCGGGAGGGCCAGATACGCAGTATTTT.

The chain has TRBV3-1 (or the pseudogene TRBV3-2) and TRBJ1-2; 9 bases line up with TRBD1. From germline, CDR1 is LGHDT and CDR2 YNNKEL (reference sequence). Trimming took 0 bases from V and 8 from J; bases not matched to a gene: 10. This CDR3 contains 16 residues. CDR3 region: CASSQEGNRGRRGYTF. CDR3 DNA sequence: TGTGCCAGCAGCCAAGAGGGAAACAGGGGGCGCCGGGGCTACACCTTC.

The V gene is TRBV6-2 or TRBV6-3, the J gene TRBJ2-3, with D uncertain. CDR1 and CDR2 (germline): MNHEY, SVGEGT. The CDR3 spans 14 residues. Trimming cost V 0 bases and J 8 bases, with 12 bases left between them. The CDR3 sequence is CASSYSPSRGTQYF. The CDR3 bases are TGTGCCAGCAGTTACTCCCCATCGAGAGGTACGCAGTATTTT.

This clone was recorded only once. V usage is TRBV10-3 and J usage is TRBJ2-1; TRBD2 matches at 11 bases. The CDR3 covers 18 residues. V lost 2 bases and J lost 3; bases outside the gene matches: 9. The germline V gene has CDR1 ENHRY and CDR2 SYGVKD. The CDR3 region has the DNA TGTGCCATCAGTGAGCAAATACAGCTAGCGGGAGGCTACAATGAGCAGTTCTTC. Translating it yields CAISEQIQLAGGYNEQFF.

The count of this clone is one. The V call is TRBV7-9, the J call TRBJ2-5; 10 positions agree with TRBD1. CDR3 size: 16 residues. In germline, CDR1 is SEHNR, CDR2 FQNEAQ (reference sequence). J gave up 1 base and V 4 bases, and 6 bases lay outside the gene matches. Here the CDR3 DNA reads TGTGCCAGCAGCTCAAGACAGGGGGCAGGCCAAGAGACCCAGTACTTC. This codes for CASSSRQGAGQETQYF.

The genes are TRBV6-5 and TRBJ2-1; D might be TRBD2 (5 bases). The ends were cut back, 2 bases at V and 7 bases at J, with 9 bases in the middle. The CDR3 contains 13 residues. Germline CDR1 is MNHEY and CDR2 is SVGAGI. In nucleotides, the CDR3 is TGTGCCAGCAGTTACAGGGAGTTGAATGAGCAGTTCTTC. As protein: CASSYRELNEQFF.

The CDR3 protein is CASSPTGMNTEAFF. CDR3 sequence (DNA): TGTGCCAGCAGCCCTACAGGGATGAACACTGAAGCTTTCTTT. The J gene is TRBJ1-1, the V gene TRBV7-3, with D perhaps matching TRBD1 (6 bases). The germline V gene encodes CDR1 SGHTA and CDR2 FQGTGA. Trimming stripped 5 bases from V and 0 bases from J, with 10 bases between. The CDR3 spans 14 residues.

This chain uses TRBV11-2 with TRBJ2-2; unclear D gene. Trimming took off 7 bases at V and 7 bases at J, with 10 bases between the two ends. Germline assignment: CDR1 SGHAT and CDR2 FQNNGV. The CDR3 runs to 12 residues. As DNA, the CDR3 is TGTGCCAGCACCCCCCTCTTCGGGGAGCTGTTTTTT. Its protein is CASTPLFGELFF.